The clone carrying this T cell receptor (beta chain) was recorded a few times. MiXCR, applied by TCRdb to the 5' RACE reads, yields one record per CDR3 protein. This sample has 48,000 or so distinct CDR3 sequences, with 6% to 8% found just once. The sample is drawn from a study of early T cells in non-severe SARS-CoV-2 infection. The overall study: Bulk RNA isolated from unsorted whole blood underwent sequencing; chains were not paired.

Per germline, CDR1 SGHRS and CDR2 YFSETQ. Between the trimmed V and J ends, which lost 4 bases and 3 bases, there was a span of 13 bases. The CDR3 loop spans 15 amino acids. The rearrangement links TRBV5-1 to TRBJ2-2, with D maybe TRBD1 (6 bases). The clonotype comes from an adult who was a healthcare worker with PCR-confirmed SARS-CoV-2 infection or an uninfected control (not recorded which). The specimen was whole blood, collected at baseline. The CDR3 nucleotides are TGCGCCAGCAGCCGTGAGGACAGTGACACCGGGGAGCTGTTTTTT. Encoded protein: CASSREDSDTGELFF.